The entry that follows covers one T cell receptor (beta chain) sequence. Its specificity is unknown. The sample originates from a study of cytomegalovirus exposure and HLA in healthy donors. At the level of the study: Samples from HLA-typed donors yielded approximately 80 million unique TCRs in an early data release. Study results and limitations: Data from an earlier analysis indicated that most TCR beta V segments were productive either about 90% or about 30% of the time. For most TCR sequences rarity was the rule, although some public TCRs occurred in many donors. By a later analysis, the bulk of CMV-associated TCR beta chains appeared HLA-restricted.

Vbeta (60) and Jbeta (13) primers were used in the PCR. Here immunoSEQ multiplex PCR was the method, and the copy in TCRdb shows in-frame clones only, minus some. The profile shows tens of thousands of clones, 81% of them singletons. The sample consisted of PBMCs. The receptor was isolated from a human donor in good health.

CDR3 in DNA: TGTGCCAGTAGTCCAGGGGGCATCGGGGAGCTGTTTTTT. Amino acid sequence: CASSPGGIGELFF. This rearrangement joins TRBV19 to TRBJ2-2; 8 bases fit TRBD1. From germline, CDR1 is LNHDA and CDR2 SQIVND (reference sequence). V shed 5 bases and J 7 bases; nucleotides not matched to a gene: 3. The CDR3 is 13 amino acids.